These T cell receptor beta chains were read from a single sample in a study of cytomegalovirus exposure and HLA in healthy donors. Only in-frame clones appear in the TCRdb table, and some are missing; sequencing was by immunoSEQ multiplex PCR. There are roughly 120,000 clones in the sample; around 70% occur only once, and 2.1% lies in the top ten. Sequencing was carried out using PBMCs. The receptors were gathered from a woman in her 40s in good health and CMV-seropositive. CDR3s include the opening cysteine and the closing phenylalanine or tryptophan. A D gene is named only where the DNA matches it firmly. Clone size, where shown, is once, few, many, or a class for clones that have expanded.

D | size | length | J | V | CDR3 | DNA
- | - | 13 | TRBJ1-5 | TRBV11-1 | CASSLAGHQPQHF | TGTGCCAGCAGCTTAGCGGGGCATCAGCCCCAGCATTTT
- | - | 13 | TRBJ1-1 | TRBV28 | CASIPGMNTEAFF | TGTGCCAGCATTCCGGGGATGAACACTGAAGCTTTCTTT
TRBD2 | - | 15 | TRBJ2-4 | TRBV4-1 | CASSSPGGFKNIQYF | TGCGCCAGCAGCTCCCCGGGGGGTTTTAAAAACATTCAGTACTTC
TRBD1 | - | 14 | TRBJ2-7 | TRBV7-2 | CASRTRQGPYEQYF | TGTGCCAGCAGGACGAGACAGGGGCCCTACGAGCAGTACTTC
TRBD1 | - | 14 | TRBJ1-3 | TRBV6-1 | CASYHTGGGNTIYF | TGTGCCAGCTATCACACAGGGGGCGGAAACACCATATATTTT
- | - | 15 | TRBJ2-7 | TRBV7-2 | CASSLALSGPYEQYF | TGTGCCAGCAGCTTAGCTCTTAGCGGACCCTACGAGCAGTACTTC
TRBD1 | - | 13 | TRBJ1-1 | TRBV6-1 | CASSRTGFTEAFF | TGTGCCAGCAGTAGGACAGGTTTTACTGAAGCTTTCTTT
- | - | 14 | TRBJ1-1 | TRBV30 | CAWKSQVMNTEAFF | TGTGCCTGGAAATCCCAGGTGATGAACACTGAAGCTTTCTTT
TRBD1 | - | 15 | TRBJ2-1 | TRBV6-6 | CASSPPGQGYNEQFF | TGTGCCAGCAGTCCCCCGGGACAGGGATACAATGAGCAGTTCTTC
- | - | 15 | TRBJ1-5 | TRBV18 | CASSLYRDSNQPQHF | TGTGCCAGCTCGCTATACAGGGATAGCAATCAGCCCCAGCATTTT
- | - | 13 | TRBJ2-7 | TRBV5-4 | CASSGGHPGEQYF | TGTGCCAGCAGCGGGGGACACCCGGGCGAGCAGTACTTC
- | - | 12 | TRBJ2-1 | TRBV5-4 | CASSSQGSEQFF | TGTGCCAGCAGCTCACAGGGAAGTGAGCAGTTCTTC
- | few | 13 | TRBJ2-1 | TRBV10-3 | CAIATGRGNEQFF | TGTGCCATCGCGACAGGTAGGGGCAATGAGCAGTTCTTC
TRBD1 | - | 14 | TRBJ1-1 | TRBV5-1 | CASSPGTGSTEAFF | TGCGCCAGCAGCCCCGGGACAGGGAGCACTGAAGCTTTCTTT
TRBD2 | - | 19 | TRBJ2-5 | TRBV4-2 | CASSQGQKAGTSGQETQYF | TGTGCCAGCAGCCAAGGACAAAAAGCCGGGACTAGCGGGCAAGAGACCCAGTACTTC
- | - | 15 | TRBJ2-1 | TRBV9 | CASSVKGSSYNEQFF | TGTGCCAGCAGCGTCAAAGGGAGCTCCTACAATGAGCAGTTCTTC
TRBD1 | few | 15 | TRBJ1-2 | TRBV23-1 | CASSQSSGGGYGYTF | TGCGCCAGCAGTCAATCGTCAGGGGGCGGCTATGGCTACACCTTC
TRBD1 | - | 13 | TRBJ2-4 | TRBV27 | CASSLNRGDIQYF | TGTGCCAGCAGTTTAAACAGGGGGGACATTCAGTACTTC
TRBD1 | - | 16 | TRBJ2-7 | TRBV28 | CASSTIGGQGIYEQYF | TGTGCCAGCAGTACTATCGGGGGACAGGGGATCTACGAGCAGTACTTC
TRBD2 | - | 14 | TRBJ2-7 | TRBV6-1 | CASSEERETYEQYF | TGTGCCAGCAGTGAGGAGCGGGAGACCTACGAGCAGTACTTC
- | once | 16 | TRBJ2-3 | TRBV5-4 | CASTLGAYPSTDTQYF | TGTGCCAGCACCTTAGGAGCTTATCCTAGCACAGATACGCAGTATTTT
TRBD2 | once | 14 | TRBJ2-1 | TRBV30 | CAWMSGGAYNEQFF | TGTGCCTGGATGTCCGGGGGGGCCTACAATGAGCAGTTCTTC
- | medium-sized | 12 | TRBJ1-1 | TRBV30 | CAWNLDGDEAFF | TGTGCCTGGAACTTGGACGGGGATGAAGCTTTCTTT
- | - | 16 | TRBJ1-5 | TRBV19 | CASSKPRTAINQPQHF | TGTGCCAGTAGTAAGCCTCGGACAGCCATAAATCAGCCCCAGCATTTT
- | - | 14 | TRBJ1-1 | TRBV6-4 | CASRSLGEGTEAFF | TGTGCCAGTAGAAGCCTAGGGGAGGGCACTGAAGCTTTCTTT
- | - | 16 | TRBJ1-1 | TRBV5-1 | CASSLETDRRGAEAFF | TGCGCCAGCAGCCTTGAAACAGACAGGCGGGGGGCAGAAGCTTTCTTT
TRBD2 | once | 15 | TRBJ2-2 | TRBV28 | CASMPPGGQAGELFF | TGTGCCAGCATGCCTCCGGGAGGGCAGGCCGGGGAGCTGTTTTTT
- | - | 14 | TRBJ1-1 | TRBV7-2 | CASSLRQGDTEAFF | TGTGCCAGCAGCTTAAGGCAGGGTGACACTGAAGCTTTCTTT
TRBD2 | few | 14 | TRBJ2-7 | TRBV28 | CASILSGGSYEQYF | TGTGCCAGCATACTGAGCGGGGGCTCCTACGAGCAGTACTTC
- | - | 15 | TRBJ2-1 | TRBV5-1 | CASSSGGGNYNEQFF | TGCGCCAGCAGCTCCGGAGGAGGAAACTACAATGAGCAGTTCTTC
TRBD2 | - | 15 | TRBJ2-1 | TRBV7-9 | CSSSLVRLAGGRQFF | TGTTCCAGCAGCTTAGTTAGACTAGCGGGAGGACGGCAGTTCTTC
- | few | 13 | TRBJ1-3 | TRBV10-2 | CASSESYRNTIYF | TGCGCCAGCAGTGAGTCCTATCGAAACACCATATATTTT
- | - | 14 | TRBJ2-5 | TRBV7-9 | CASSLAEGQETQYF | TGTGCCAGCAGCTTAGCTGAGGGTCAAGAGACCCAGTACTTC
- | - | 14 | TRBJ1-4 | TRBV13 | CASSLGRVNEKLFF | TGTGCCAGCAGCTTAGGCAGGGTCAATGAAAAACTGTTTTTT
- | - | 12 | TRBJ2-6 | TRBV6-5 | CASSTGANVLTF | TGTGCCAGCAGCACTGGGGCCAACGTCCTGACTTTC
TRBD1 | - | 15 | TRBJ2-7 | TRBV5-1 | CASSVGTVTSYEQYF | TGCGCCAGCAGCGTGGGGACAGTTACCTCCTACGAGCAGTACTTC